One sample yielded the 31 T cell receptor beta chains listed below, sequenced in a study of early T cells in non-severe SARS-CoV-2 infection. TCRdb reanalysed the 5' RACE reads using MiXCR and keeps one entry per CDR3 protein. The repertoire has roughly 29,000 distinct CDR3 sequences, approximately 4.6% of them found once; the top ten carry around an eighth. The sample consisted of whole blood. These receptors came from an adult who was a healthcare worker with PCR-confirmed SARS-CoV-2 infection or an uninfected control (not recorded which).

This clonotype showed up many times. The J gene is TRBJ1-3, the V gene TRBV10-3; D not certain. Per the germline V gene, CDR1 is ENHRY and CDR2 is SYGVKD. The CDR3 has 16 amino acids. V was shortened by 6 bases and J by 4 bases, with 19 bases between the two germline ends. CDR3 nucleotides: TGTGCCATCAGAACCGGGCAAGGGAGGAAAGGAAACACCATATATTTT. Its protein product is CAIRTGQGRKGNTIYF.

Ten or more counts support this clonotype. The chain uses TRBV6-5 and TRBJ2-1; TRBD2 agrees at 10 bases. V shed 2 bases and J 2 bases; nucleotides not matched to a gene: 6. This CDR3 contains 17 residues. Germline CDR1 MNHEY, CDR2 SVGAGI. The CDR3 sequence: CASSYDPLAGAYNEQFF. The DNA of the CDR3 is TGTGCCAGCAGTTACGATCCCCTAGCGGGAGCCTACAATGAGCAGTTCTTC.

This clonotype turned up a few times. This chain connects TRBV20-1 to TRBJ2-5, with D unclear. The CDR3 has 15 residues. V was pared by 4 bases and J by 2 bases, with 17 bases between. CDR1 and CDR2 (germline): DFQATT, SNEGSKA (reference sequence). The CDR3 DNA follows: TGCAGTGCTATTCCAGCAGGCAGGAAGCAAGAGACCCAGTACTTC. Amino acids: CSAIPAGRKQETQYF.

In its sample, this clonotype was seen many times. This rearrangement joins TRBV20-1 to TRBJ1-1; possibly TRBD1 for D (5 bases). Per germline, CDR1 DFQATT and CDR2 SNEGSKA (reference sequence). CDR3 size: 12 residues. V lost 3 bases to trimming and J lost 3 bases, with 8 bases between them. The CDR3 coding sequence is TGCAGTGCTAGTGTGGGGGACACTGAAGCTTTCTTT. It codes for CSASVGDTEAFF.

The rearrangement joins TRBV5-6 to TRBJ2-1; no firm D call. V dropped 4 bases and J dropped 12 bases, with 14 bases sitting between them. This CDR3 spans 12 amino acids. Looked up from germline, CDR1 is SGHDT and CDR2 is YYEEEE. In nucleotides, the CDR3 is TGTGCCAGCAGCAAAGGTCAGGCCCCGCAGTTCTTC. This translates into CASSKGQAPQFF.

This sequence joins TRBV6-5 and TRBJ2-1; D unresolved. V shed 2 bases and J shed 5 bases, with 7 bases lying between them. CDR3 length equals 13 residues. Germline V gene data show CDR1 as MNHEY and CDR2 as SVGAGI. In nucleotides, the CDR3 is TGTGCCAGCAGTTACGCGCAGAACAATGAGCAGTTCTTC. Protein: CASSYAQNNEQFF.

The DNA of the CDR3 is TGTGCCAGCAGCCGGGCTCTAGCGCCAAGCACAGATACGCAGTATTTT. This translates into CASSRALAPSTDTQYF. The V gene is TRBV7-2, the J gene TRBJ2-3; possibly TRBD2 for D (6 bases). The CDR3 runs 16 residues. Germline CDR1 reads SGHTA; CDR2 reads FQGNSA. The V gene lost 5 bases and the J gene lost 0 bases, with 15 bases spanning the gap.

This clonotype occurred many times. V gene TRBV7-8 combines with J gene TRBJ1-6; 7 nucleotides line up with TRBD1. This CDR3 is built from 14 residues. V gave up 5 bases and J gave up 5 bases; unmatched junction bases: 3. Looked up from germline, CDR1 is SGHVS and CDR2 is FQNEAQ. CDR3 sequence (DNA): TGTGCCAGCAGCGTAACAGGGGATAATTCACCCCTCCACTTT. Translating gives CASSVTGDNSPLHF.

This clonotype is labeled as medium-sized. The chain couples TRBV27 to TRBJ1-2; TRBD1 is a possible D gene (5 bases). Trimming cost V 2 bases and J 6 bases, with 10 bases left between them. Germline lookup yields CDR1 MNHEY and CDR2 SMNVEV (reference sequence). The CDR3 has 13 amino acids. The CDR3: CASSLGGPHGYTF. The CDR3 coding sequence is TGTGCCAGCAGTTTAGGGGGTCCCCATGGCTACACCTTC.

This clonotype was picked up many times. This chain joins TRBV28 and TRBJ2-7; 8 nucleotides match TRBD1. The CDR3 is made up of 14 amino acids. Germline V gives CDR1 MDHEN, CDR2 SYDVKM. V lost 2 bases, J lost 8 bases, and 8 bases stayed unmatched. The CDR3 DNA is TGTGCCAGCAGTTTAAACAAGCCAGGGGGCAAGCAGTACTTC. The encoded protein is CASSLNKPGGKQYF.

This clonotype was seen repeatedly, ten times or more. The CDR3 here is CASAGTSTYEQYF. In DNA, the CDR3 is TGCGCCAGCGCAGGAACTTCTACCTACGAGCAGTACTTC. The rearrangement uses TRBV5-1 and TRBJ2-7; D is uncertain. Per germline, CDR1 SGHRS and CDR2 YFSETQ. V was pared by 7 bases and J by 2 bases, with 13 bases between. This CDR3 spans 13 amino acids.

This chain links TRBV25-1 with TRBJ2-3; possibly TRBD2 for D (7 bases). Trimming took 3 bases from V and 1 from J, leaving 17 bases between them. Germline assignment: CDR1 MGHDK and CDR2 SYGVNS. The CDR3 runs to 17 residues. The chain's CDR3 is CASSDPLGGAGTDTQYF. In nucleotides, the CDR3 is TGTGCCAGCAGTGACCCTCTAGGGGGGGCGGGCACAGATACGCAGTATTTT.

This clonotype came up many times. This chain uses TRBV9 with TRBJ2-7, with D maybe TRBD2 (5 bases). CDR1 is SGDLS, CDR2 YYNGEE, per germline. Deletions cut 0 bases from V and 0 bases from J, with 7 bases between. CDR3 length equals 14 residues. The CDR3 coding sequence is TGTGCCAGCAGCGTAGGGAGGAGCTCCTACGAGCAGTACTTC. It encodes CASSVGRSSYEQYF.

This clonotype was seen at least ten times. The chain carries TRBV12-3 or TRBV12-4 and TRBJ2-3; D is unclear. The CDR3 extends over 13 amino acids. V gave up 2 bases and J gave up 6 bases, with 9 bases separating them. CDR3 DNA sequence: TGTGCCAGCAGTTTATTGCACGGGGATACGCAGTATTTT. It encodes CASSLLHGDTQYF.

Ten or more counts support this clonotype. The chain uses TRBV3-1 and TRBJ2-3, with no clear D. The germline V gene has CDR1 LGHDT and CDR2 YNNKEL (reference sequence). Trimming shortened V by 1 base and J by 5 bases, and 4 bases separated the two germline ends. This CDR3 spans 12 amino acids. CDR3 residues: CASSQARDTQYF. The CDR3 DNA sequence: TGTGCCAGCAGCCAAGCACGAGATACGCAGTATTTT.

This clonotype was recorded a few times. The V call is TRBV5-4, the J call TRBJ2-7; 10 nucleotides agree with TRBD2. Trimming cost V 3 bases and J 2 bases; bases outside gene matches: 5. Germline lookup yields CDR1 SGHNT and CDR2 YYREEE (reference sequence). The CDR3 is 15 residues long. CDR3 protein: CASSSSGLAAYEQYF. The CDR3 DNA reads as TGTGCCAGCAGCTCGTCCGGACTAGCGGCCTACGAGCAGTACTTC.

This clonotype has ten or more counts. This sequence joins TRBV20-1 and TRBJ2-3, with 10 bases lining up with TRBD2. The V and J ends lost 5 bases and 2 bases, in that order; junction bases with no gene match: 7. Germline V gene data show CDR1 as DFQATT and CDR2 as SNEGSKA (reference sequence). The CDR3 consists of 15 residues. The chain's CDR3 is CSARISGGTTDTQYF. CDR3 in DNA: TGCAGTGCTCGCATTAGCGGGGGGACCACAGATACGCAGTATTTT.

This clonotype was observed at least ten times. The CDR3 DNA follows: TGCAGTGCTCCCCAGGGAGCGGGGGGAGAGACCCAGTACTTC. Protein: CSAPQGAGGETQYF. V gene TRBV20-1 combines with J gene TRBJ2-5; 9 bases align to TRBD2. Losses at the gene ends were 5 bases for V and 4 bases for J; bases not matched to a gene: 8. Germline CDR1 DFQATT, CDR2 SNEGSKA (reference sequence). The CDR3 has 14 residues.

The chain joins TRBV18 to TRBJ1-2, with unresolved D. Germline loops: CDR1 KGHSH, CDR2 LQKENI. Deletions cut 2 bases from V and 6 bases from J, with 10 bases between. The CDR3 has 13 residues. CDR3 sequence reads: CASSPRGGHGYTF. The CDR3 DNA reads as TGTGCCAGCTCACCAAGAGGAGGGCATGGCTACACCTTC.

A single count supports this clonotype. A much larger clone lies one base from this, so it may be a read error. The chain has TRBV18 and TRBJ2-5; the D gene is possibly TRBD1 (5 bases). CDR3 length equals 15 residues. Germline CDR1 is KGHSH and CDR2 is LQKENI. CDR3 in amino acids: CASSPRREASETQCF. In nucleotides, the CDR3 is TGTGCCAGCTCACCACGCAGGGAAGCGTCGGAGACCCAGTGCTTC. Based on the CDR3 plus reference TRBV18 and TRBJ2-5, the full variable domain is NAGVMQNPRHLVRRRGQEARLRCSPMKGHSHVYWYRQLPEEGLKFMVYLQKENIIDESGMPKERFSAEFPKEGPSILRIQQVVRGDSAAYFCASSPRREASETQCFGPGTRLLVL.

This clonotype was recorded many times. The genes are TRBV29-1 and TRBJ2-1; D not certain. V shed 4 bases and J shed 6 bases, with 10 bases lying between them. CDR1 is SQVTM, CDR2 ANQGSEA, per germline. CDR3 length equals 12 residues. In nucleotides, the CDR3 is TGCAGCGTTGTACAAGTTGGCAATGAGCAGTTCTTC. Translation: CSVVQVGNEQFF.

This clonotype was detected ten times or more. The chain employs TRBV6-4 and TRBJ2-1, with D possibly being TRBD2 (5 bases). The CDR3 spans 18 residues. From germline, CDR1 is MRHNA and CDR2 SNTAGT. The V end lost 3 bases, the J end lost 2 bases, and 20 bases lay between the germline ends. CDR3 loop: CASSEKDSRSWPYNEQFF. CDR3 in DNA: TGTGCCAGCAGTGAAAAGGACTCCAGGTCGTGGCCCTACAATGAGCAGTTCTTC.

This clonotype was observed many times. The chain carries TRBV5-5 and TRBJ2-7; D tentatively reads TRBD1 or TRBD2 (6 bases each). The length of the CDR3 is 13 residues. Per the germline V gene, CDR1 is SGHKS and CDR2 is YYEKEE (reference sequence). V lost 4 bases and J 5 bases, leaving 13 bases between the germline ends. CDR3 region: CASSPPRGDEQYF. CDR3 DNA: TGTGCCAGCAGCCCCCCTAGGGGGGACGAGCAGTACTTC.

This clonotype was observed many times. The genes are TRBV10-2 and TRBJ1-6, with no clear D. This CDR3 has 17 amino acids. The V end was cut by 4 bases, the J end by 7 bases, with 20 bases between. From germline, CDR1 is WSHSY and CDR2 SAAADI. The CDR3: CASSVRRDGVMNSPLHF. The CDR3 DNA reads TGCGCCAGCAGTGTACGCCGAGATGGGGTTATGAATTCACCCCTCCACTTT.

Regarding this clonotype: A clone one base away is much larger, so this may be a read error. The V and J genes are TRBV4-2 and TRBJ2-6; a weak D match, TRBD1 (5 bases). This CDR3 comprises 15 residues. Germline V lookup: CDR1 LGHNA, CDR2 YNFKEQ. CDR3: CASSSQSSGANVPTF. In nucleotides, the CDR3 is TGTGCCAGCAGCTCTCAGAGCTCTGGGGCCAACGTCCCGACTTTC.

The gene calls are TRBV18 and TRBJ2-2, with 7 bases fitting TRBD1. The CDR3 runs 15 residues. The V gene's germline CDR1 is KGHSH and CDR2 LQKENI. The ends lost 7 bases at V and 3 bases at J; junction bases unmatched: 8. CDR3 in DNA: TGTGCCAGCTTACAGGGGCTCGTACACACCGGGGAGCTGTTTTTT. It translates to CASLQGLVHTGELFF.

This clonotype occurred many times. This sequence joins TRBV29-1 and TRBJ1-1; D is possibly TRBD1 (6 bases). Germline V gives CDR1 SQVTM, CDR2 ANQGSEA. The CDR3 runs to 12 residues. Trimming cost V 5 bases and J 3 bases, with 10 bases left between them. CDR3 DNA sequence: TGCAGCGTTACGGACAGATACACTGAAGCTTTCTTT. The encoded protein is CSVTDRYTEAFF.

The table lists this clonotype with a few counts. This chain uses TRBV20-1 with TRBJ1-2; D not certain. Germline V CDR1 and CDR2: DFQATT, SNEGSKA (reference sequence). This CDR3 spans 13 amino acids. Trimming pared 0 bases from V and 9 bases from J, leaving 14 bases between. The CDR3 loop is CSARDLRRGSYTF. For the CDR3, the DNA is TGCAGTGCTAGAGATCTTAGGCGGGGTAGCTACACCTTC.

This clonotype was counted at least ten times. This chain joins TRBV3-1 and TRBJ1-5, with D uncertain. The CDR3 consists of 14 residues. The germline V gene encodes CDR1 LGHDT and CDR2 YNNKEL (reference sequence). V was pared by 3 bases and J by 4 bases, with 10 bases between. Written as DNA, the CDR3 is TGTGCCAGCAGCCAGACACGGGTAAATCAGCCCCAGCATTTT. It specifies CASSQTRVNQPQHF.

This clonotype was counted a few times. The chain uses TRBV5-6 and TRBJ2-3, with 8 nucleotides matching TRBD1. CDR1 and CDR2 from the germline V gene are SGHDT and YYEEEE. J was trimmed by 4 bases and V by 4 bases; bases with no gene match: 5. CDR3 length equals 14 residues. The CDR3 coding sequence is TGTGCCAGCAGCACAAGACAGGGGTCAGATACGCAGTATTTT. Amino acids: CASSTRQGSDTQYF.

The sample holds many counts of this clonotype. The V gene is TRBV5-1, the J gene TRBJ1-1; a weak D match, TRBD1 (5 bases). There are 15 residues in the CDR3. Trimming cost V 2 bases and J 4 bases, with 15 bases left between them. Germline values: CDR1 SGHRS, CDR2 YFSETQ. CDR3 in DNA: TGCGCCAGCAGCTTACAGGCGACCAGCGTCACTGAAGCTTTCTTT. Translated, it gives CASSLQATSVTEAFF.